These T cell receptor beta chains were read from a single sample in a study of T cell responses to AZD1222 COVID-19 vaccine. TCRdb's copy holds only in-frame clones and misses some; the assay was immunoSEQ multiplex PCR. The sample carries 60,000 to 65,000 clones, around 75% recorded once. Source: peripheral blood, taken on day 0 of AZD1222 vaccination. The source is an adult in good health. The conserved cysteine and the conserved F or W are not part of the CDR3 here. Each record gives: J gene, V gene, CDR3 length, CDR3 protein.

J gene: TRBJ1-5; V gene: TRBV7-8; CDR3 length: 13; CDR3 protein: ASRRIEGGNQPQH
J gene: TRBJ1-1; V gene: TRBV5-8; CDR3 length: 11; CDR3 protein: ASSAQGGTEAF
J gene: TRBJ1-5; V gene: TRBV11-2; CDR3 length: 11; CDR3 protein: ASSFQGDQPQH
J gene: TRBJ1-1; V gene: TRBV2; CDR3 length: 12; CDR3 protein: ASKLQGSGTEAF
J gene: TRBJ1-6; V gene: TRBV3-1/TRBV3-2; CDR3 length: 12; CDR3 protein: ASSQDLPVSPLH
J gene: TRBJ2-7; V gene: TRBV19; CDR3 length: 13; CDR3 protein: ASSVPGRGPYEQY
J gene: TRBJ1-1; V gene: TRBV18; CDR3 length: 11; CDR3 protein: ASSPFEGTEAF
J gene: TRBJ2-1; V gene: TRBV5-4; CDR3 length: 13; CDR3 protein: ASSPGRSSYNEQF
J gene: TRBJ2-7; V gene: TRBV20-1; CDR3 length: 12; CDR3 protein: SASKRGGSDEQY
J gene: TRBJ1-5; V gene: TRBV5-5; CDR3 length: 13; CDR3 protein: ASSLEWTAIQPQH
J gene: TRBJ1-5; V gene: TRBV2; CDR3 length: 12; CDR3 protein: ASSQQGANQPQH
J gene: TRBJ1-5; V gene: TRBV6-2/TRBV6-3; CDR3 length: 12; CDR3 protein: ASSAQVSNQPQH
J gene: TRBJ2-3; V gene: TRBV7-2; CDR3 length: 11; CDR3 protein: ASSRREKDTQY
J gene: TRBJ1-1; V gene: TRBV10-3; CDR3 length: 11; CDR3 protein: AITLGGNTEAF
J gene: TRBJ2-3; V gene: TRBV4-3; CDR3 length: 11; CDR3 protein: ASSRVHGDTQY
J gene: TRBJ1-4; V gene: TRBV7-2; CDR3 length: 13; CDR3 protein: ASSLWQDPNEKLF
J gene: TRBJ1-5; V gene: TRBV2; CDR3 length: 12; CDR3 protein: ASRPTGGQQPQH
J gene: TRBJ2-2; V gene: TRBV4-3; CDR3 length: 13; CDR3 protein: ASSQEDTGTGELF
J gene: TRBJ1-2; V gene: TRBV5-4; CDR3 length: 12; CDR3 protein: ASSPPSANYGYT
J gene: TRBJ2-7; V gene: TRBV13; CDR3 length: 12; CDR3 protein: ASSLQGNPYEQY
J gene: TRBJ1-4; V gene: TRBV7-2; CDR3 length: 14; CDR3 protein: ASSLQPRATNEKLF
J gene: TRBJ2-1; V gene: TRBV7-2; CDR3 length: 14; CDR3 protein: ASSLDWVPIYNEQF
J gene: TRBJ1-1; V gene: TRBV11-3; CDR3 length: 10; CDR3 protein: ASSDRDQEAF